A single sample is the source of the 17 T cell receptor beta chains below, sequenced in a study of T cell changes during pregnancy in multiple sclerosis. The repertoire was sequenced with immunoSEQ multiplex PCR; TCRdb's copy has only in-frame clones and lacks some. Of roughly 70,000 clones in the sample, around 92% were seen once. Sequences were derived from peripheral blood, sampled before pregnancy. These receptors all stem from a female donor with multiple sclerosis, enrolled in a pregnancy study.

In this sample, this clone turned up once. This chain links TRBV7-2 with TRBJ1-2; tentatively, D is TRBD1 (5 bases). This CDR3 spans 14 amino acids. The V gene's germline CDR1 is SGHTA and CDR2 FQGNSA. Trimming removed 0 bases at V and 2 bases at J, with 7 bases between. The CDR3, as DNA: TGTGCCAGCAGCTTAGCCAGGGAAAACTATGGCTACACCTTC. The encoded protein is CASSLARENYGYTF.

The J gene is TRBJ1-1, the V gene TRBV14, with D perhaps matching TRBD1 (5 bases). CDR3 size: 13 residues. Per the germline V gene, CDR1 is SGHDN and CDR2 is FVKESK. V was pared by 5 bases and J by 3 bases, with 10 bases between. DNA for the CDR3: TGTGCCAGCAGCAGACAGACCTACACTGAAGCTTTCTTT. This translates into CASSRQTYTEAFF.

The rearrangement links TRBV5-1 to TRBJ2-1; D not resolved. In germline, CDR1 is SGHRS, CDR2 YFSETQ. The germline V and J ends were trimmed by 0 bases and 5 bases, with 12 bases remaining between them. The CDR3 runs to 15 residues. CDR3 DNA: TGCGCCAGCAGCTTGGTAGTAGGTCAGGACAATGAGCAGTTCTTC. Its translation is CASSLVVGQDNEQFF.

The chain recombines TRBV28 with TRBJ1-1; 9 bases fit TRBD1. Germline V gene sequence: CDR1 MDHEN, CDR2 SYDVKM. The CDR3 has 17 residues. Losses at the gene ends were 5 bases for V and 6 bases for J; bases not matched to a gene: 16. CDR3 residues: CASSQPPDRGLDPEAFF. DNA of the CDR3: TGTGCCAGCAGTCAACCCCCGGACAGGGGTCTAGATCCTGAAGCTTTCTTT.

J is TRBJ2-1 and V is TRBV19; a possible D gene is TRBD2 (6 bases). V shed 8 bases and J shed 6 bases, with 20 bases lying between them. The germline V gene encodes CDR1 LNHDA and CDR2 SQIVND (reference sequence). The CDR3 has 15 residues. CDR3 sequence: CASGLMGTGGNEQFF. CDR3 coding DNA: TGTGCCAGTGGGTTGATGGGGACTGGCGGCAATGAGCAGTTCTTC. The full variable domain, in which reference TRBV19 and TRBJ2-1 provide the parts outside the CDR3, is DGGITQSPKYLFRKEGQNVTLSCEQNLNHDAMYWYRQDPGQGLRLIYYSQIVNDFQKGDIAEGYSVSREKKESFPLTVTSAQKNPTAFYLCASGLMGTGGNEQFFGPGTRLTVL.

This chain joins TRBV7-9 and TRBJ2-7; 11 bases are shared with TRBD1. The V gene end was trimmed by 1 base and the J gene end by 4 bases; junction bases not matched to a gene: 3. Germline CDR1 reads SEHNR; CDR2 reads FQNEAQ (reference sequence). The CDR3 totals 15 residues. The CDR3 region has the DNA TGTGCCAGCAGCTTAGATGGGACAGGGGGGTACGAGCAGTACTTC. Translating gives CASSLDGTGGYEQYF. The full variable domain, in which reference TRBV7-9 and TRBJ2-7 provide the parts outside the CDR3, is DTGVSQNPRHKITKRGQNVTFRCDPISEHNRLYWYRQTLGQGPEFLTYFQNEAQLEKSRLLSDRFSAERPKGSFSTLEIQRTEQGDSAMYLCASSLDGTGGYEQYFGPGTRLTVT.

CDR3 bases: TGTGCCAGCAATCCTACAGGGGGCAGAGCCTACGAGCAGTACTTC. Amino acid sequence: CASNPTGGRAYEQYF. The rearrangement joins TRBV27 to TRBJ2-7; TRBD1 matches 9 bases. From germline, CDR1 is MNHEY and CDR2 SMNVEV (reference sequence). V lost 7 bases to trimming and J lost 2 bases; unmatched junction nucleotides: 9. The CDR3 totals 15 residues.

The rearrangement links TRBV19 to TRBJ2-1; 8 nucleotides agree with TRBD1. CDR3 length: 15 residues. From germline, CDR1 is LNHDA and CDR2 SQIVND (reference sequence). Trimming at V came to 2 bases and at J to 6 bases, leaving 6 bases not matched to a gene. CDR3 DNA: TGTGCCAGTAGTATATCTCACGGACAGGGCAATGAGCAGTTCTTC. Protein sequence: CASSISHGQGNEQFF.

The chain joins TRBV21-1 to TRBJ2-1; no DNA check was done on the table's D call, TRBD2. TRBV21-1 is a pseudogene. There are 17 residues in the CDR3. DNA for the CDR3: TGTGCCAGCAGCAAAGCTCGAGGGCTAGCGGGGGATAATGAGCAGTTCTTC. Its protein is CASSKARGLAGDNEQFF.

V usage is TRBV27 and J usage is TRBJ2-7, with 7 bases matching TRBD2. J gave up 5 bases and V 4 bases, and 8 bases lay outside the gene matches. The CDR3 totals 14 residues. Germline V gene lookup returns CDR1 MNHEY and CDR2 SMNVEV (reference sequence). The CDR3: CASSSPGRGDEQYF. The CDR3, as DNA: TGTGCCAGCAGTTCCCCGGGACGGGGGGACGAGCAGTACTTC.

This rearrangement joins TRBV27 to TRBJ1-5; D is perhaps TRBD1 (5 bases). The V and J ends lost 1 base and 2 bases respectively, with 9 bases between them. This CDR3 spans 15 amino acids. Germline V gives CDR1 MNHEY, CDR2 SMNVEV (reference sequence). The CDR3 DNA is TGTGCCAGCAGTTTATTTCAGGGCGGCAATCAGCCCCAGCATTTT. Translating it yields CASSLFQGGNQPQHF.

CDR3 region: CASSPGGSGGYNEQFF. As DNA, the CDR3 is TGCGCCAGCAGCCCTGGTGGAAGCGGGGGATACAATGAGCAGTTCTTC. The chain links TRBV5-1 to TRBJ2-1; 8 positions match TRBD2. The CDR3 totals 16 residues. V dropped 4 bases and J dropped 4; count of bases not matched to a gene: 10. CDR1 is SGHRS and CDR2 is YFSETQ in the germline V gene.

This clone was observed a few times. The J gene is TRBJ1-1, the V gene TRBV9; possible D gene TRBD1, 5 bases. V shed 4 bases and J shed 4 bases, with 14 bases lying between them. In germline, CDR1 is SGDLS, CDR2 YYNGEE. CDR3 length: 14 amino acids. CDR3 DNA sequence: TGTGCCAGCAGCCCGACGGCGGGGGGCACTGAAGCTTTCTTT. This codes for CASSPTAGGTEAFF.

This clone was recorded once. This chain uses TRBV27 with TRBJ2-3, with 11 bases matching TRBD2. Germline trimming cut 7 bases from V and 3 bases from J; bases unmatched to any gene: 6. In germline, CDR1 is MNHEY, CDR2 SMNVEV (reference sequence). The CDR3 has 15 residues. This chain's CDR3 is CASTQLAGATDTQYF. In nucleotides, the CDR3 is TGTGCCAGCACCCAACTAGCGGGAGCAACAGATACGCAGTATTTT.

The rearrangement joins TRBV19 to TRBJ1-2, with TRBD1 matching over 7 bases. The CDR3 has 13 residues. Germline lookup yields CDR1 LNHDA and CDR2 SQIVND (reference sequence). The ends lost 7 bases at V and 7 bases at J; junction bases unmatched: 9. CDR3 sequence reads: CASNNRGGSGYTF. The CDR3 bases are TGTGCCAGTAATAACAGGGGAGGTAGTGGCTACACCTTC.

This chain uses TRBV15 with TRBJ2-7; D perhaps matches TRBD1 (6 bases). The CDR3 has 13 residues. CDR1 is LNHNV and CDR2 is YYDKDF in the germline V gene (reference sequence). The V gene lost 0 bases and the J gene lost 7 bases, with 10 bases spanning the gap. The CDR3 loop is CATSRDPGEEQYF. For the CDR3, the DNA is TGTGCCACCAGCAGAGACCCAGGGGAAGAGCAGTACTTC.

The chain employs TRBV19 and TRBJ2-2, with 7 bases matching TRBD1. The germline CDR1 and CDR2 sequences are LNHDA and SQIVND (reference sequence). J lost 5 bases, V lost 4 bases, and 7 bases had no gene match. This CDR3 has 15 residues. As DNA, the CDR3 is TGTGCCAGTAGTAGAGTCCAGGGGGTAACCGGGGAGCTGTTTTTT. Encoded protein: CASSRVQGVTGELFF.